This T cell receptor (beta chain) was recorded in a study of STAT5B mutations in CD4+ large granular lymphocyte leukemia. Concerning this clone: What it recognizes is unknown.

TCRdb's table, derived via immunoSEQ multiplex PCR, lists solely in-frame clones and lacks some. The sample carries over 35,000 clones, 70% to 90% recorded once. The V gene's germline CDR1 is MGHRA and CDR2 YSYEKL. V shed 4 bases, J shed 1 base, and the junction held 3 bases outside the gene matches. CDR3 size: 15 residues. Points from the study as a whole: Approximately 25% of private leukemic clonotypes occurred rarely in other patients' non-leukemic repertoires. Top patient clones used TRBV06 genes more often: 8/27 versus 2/35 in controls.

Healthy controls were blood donor buffy coats. The sequence came from a human donor in good health. The rearrangement joins TRBV4-1 to TRBJ2-7, with 11 positions matching TRBD1. Sequenced input: CD4+ T cells from blood buffy coats. CDR3 nucleotides: TGCGCCAGCAGCCCGGGACAGGGGGGATCCTACGAGCAGTACTTC. Amino acid sequence: CASSPGQGGSYEQYF.